The 19 T cell receptor beta chains reported below all come from one sample, sequenced in a study of cytomegalovirus exposure and HLA in healthy donors. Use of 60 Vbeta and 13 Jbeta primers characterized the PCR. The assay was immunoSEQ multiplex PCR, and TCRdb's table has in-frame clones only and misses some. This table has about 170,000 clones, approximately 81% appearing once. Material for sequencing was PBMCs. Receptor source: a woman younger than 35 in good health and CMV-seronegative.

The chain has TRBV10-1 and TRBJ2-7, with TRBD1 as a possible D gene (5 bases). V was shortened by 0 bases and J by 5 bases, with 11 bases between the two germline ends. Germline V lookup: CDR1 WNHNN, CDR2 SYGVQD (reference sequence). The CDR3 is made up of 14 amino acids. DNA of the CDR3: TGCGCCAGCAGTGAGTCGGGCAGGGCCCACGAGCAGTACTTC. It translates to CASSESGRAHEQYF.

The gene calls are TRBV5-1 and TRBJ2-7; tentative D call: TRBD2 (6 bases). From germline, CDR1 is SGHRS and CDR2 YFSETQ. CDR3 length equals 15 residues. Trimming cost V 6 bases and J 6 bases, with 22 bases left between them. CDR3 loop: CASTFTGLPSGEQYF. The CDR3 nucleotides read TGCGCCAGCACTTTTACGGGACTTCCTTCCGGCGAGCAGTACTTC.

The V call is TRBV7-2, the J call TRBJ2-7; tentatively, D is TRBD1 (5 bases). The CDR3 consists of 16 residues. V was trimmed by 0 bases and J by 0 bases, leaving 12 bases between them. Germline CDR1 reads SGHTA; CDR2 reads FQGNSA. The CDR3 coding sequence is TGTGCCAGCAGCTTAGCAGGTTCAGGACACTCCTACGAGCAGTACTTC. Translated, it gives CASSLAGSGHSYEQYF.

The chain links TRBV7-9 to TRBJ2-1; 10 bases map to TRBD2. Looked up from germline, CDR1 is SEHNR and CDR2 is FQNEAQ (reference sequence). Trimming removed 5 bases from V and 6 bases from J; junction bases left unmatched: 7. The length of the CDR3 is 15 residues. CDR3: CASSPGLADSNEQFF. Here the CDR3 DNA reads TGTGCCAGCAGCCCTGGACTAGCGGATAGCAATGAGCAGTTCTTC.

The chain links TRBV30 to TRBJ1-6; TRBD1 agrees at 7 bases. There are 16 residues in the CDR3. The J segment lost 5 bases and the V segment lost 4 bases, leaving 11 bases of the junction unmatched. From germline, CDR1 is GTSNPN and CDR2 SVGIG (reference sequence). The CDR3 spells CAWNKGQRPNNSPLHF. CDR3 nucleotides: TGTGCCTGGAACAAGGGACAGCGTCCAAATAATTCACCCCTCCACTTT.

Concerning this clone: Other DNA sequences in the sample encode the same CDR3. The J gene is TRBJ1-2, the V gene TRBV7-9; 7 nucleotides align to TRBD1. This CDR3 comprises 14 residues. Trimming took 3 bases from V and 2 from J; bases not matched to a gene: 3. The V gene's germline CDR1 is SEHNR and CDR2 FQNEAQ (reference sequence). CDR3 in DNA: TGTGCCAGCAGCTTGGGGGGACAGAACTATGGCTACACCTTC. Its protein is CASSLGGQNYGYTF.

The rearrangement uses TRBV6-1 and TRBJ2-2, with 7 bases matching TRBD1. CDR3 length: 17 amino acids. Germline CDR1 is MNHNS and CDR2 is SASEGT. Trimming took 1 base from V and 2 from J; bases not matched to a gene: 7. The CDR3 is CASSEGVNRGNTGELFF. The CDR3 coding sequence is TGTGCCAGCAGTGAAGGGGTAAACAGGGGTAACACCGGGGAGCTGTTTTTT.

The chain carries TRBV5-6 and TRBJ2-7, with 8 bases identical to TRBD1. V was clipped by 2 bases and J by 6 bases; unmatched bases: 7. The CDR3 is 14 amino acids. The germline V gene has CDR1 SGHDT and CDR2 YYEEEE. For the CDR3, the DNA is TGTGCCAGCAGCTTCCCAGGGGGCTCACGCGAGCAGTACTTC. This gives the protein CASSFPGGSREQYF. Variable domain in full (rest from reference TRBV5-6 and TRBJ2-7): DAGVTQSPTHLIKTRGQQVTLRCSPKSGHDTVSWYQQALGQGPQFIFQYYEEEERQRGNFPDRFSGHQFPNYSSELNVNALLLGDSALYLCASSFPGGSREQYFGPGTRLTVT.

The chain uses TRBV7-9 and TRBJ1-1, with TRBD1 matching 9 bases. V lost 5 bases, J lost 5 bases, and 15 bases stayed unmatched. CDR1 is SEHNR and CDR2 is FQNEAQ in the germline V gene (reference sequence). The CDR3 has 17 amino acids. Here the CDR3 DNA reads TGTGCCAGCAGCCCATGGGGGCCGGGACAGGGAGGGACTGAAGCTTTCTTT. Translated, it gives CASSPWGPGQGGTEAFF.

The chain combines TRBV4-2 with TRBJ2-5; possible D gene TRBD1, 6 bases. This CDR3 comprises 14 residues. Germline CDR1 reads LGHNA; CDR2 reads YNFKEQ. V lost 3 bases and J lost 4, with 12 bases in between. CDR3 coding DNA: TGTGCCAGCAGCCAGGTGGGGGCCCCAGAGACCCAGTACTTC. Protein sequence: CASSQVGAPETQYF.

This sequence joins TRBV28 and TRBJ1-3; D is unclear. This CDR3 contains 15 residues. Per germline, CDR1 MDHEN and CDR2 SYDVKM. V dropped 5 bases and J dropped 4 bases, with 15 bases sitting between them. The CDR3 reads CASSPPRGPGNTIYF. CDR3 sequence (DNA): TGTGCCAGCAGTCCCCCGAGAGGGCCGGGAAACACCATATATTTT.

This chain joins TRBV2 and TRBJ2-1, with D tentatively TRBD1 (6 bases). Per the germline V gene, CDR1 is SNHLY and CDR2 is FYNNEI. The V and J ends lost 7 bases and 7 bases respectively, with 20 bases between them. The CDR3 is made up of 15 amino acids. The CDR3 protein is CASNKDRTLLNEQFF. The CDR3, as DNA: TGTGCCAGCAATAAAGACAGGACCCTATTGAATGAGCAGTTCTTC.

This chain links TRBV19 with TRBJ1-1; maybe TRBD1 (5 bases). The germline V and J ends were trimmed by 1 base and 4 bases, with 13 bases remaining between them. Germline lookup yields CDR1 LNHDA and CDR2 SQIVND (reference sequence). The CDR3 length is 15 residues. CDR3 sequence: CASSIGEGMATEAFF. As DNA, the CDR3 is TGTGCCAGTAGTATAGGGGAGGGGATGGCCACTGAAGCTTTCTTT.

This chain connects TRBV6-1 to TRBJ2-5; TRBD1 is a possible D gene (5 bases). The J call is in doubt because the DNA end fits TRBJ2-7 better. CDR1 and CDR2 (germline): MNHNS, SASEGT. The CDR3 extends over 14 amino acids. As DNA, the CDR3 is TGTGCCAGCACCGCCGTCGACAGTCACTACGAGCAGTACTTC. This codes for CASTAVDSHYEQYF.

The V call is TRBV4-3, the J call TRBJ1-1; perhaps TRBD1 as D (6 bases). This CDR3 is built from 13 residues. The germline CDR1 and CDR2 sequences are LGHNA and YSLEER. The germline V and J ends were trimmed by 6 bases and 0 bases, with 8 bases remaining between them. The DNA of the CDR3 is TGCGCCAGCAGTTACAGGGTGAACACTGAAGCTTTCTTT. Translating it yields CASSYRVNTEAFF.

The V call is TRBV4-1, the J call TRBJ2-5; 12 bases match TRBD1. The DNA end lines up better with TRBJ2-7; the J call may be wrong. The CDR3 loop spans 21 amino acids. Germline CDR1 MGHRA, CDR2 YSYEKL. The CDR3 sequence is CASSQEDVGTGGLGFAYEQYF. The CDR3 nucleotides read TGCGCCAGCAGCCAAGAAGATGTTGGGACAGGGGGCTTAGGGTTTGCCTACGAGCAGTACTTC.

The V and J genes are TRBV6-4 and TRBJ2-6; maybe TRBD1 (5 bases). This CDR3 has 15 amino acids. V was trimmed by 2 bases and J by 0 bases, leaving 5 bases between them. Germline V gene lookup returns CDR1 MRHNA and CDR2 SNTAGT. The CDR3 nucleotides read TGTGCCAGCAGTGACGACAGCTCTGGGGCCAACGTCCTGACTTTC. This codes for CASSDDSSGANVLTF.

J is TRBJ2-5 and V is TRBV5-6, with unresolved D. CDR1 and CDR2 from the germline V gene are SGHDT and YYEEEE. Trimming cost V 1 base and J 2 bases, with 6 bases left between them. This CDR3 is 13 amino acids long. In nucleotides, the CDR3 is TGTGCCAGCAGCTTGCTACAGCAAGAGACCCAGTACTTC. It specifies CASSLLQQETQYF.

The chain is built from TRBV7-2 and TRBJ2-7; the match to TRBD1 covers 7 bases. Per the germline V gene, CDR1 is SGHTA and CDR2 is FQGNSA. The CDR3 runs 15 residues. J was trimmed by 2 bases and V by 5 bases; bases with no gene match: 9. The CDR3 region is CASSHGQAATYEQYF. The CDR3 nucleotides read TGTGCCAGCAGCCACGGACAGGCCGCGACCTACGAGCAGTACTTC.